Below, 20 T cell receptor beta chains from the same sample are listed, as sequenced in a study of blood T cell repertoires in COVID-19 (dated by TCRdb to about 2020). The library was built by means of the immunoSEQ multiplex PCR assay. TCRdb took this table from immuneACCESS and kept in-frame rearrangements with V and J called. Such tables lack part of the clones; where checked against another copy, unresolved V genes explain under half of the gap, and the rest is unexplained. The table for this sample lists hundreds of thousands of clones; 90% of them were counted only once. 2% to 3% of the sample goes to the ten largest clones. Sequenced input: PBMCs or T cells enriched from blood (not recorded which). The receptors were sampled from a man in his 60s who had recovered from COVID-19.

The rearrangement links TRBV7-2 to TRBJ1-2; TRBD1 aligns across 10 bases. Germline CDR1 is SGHTA and CDR2 is FQGNSA. This CDR3 has 17 amino acids. J lost 4 bases, V lost 1 base, and 9 bases had no gene match. As DNA, the CDR3 is TGTGCCAGCAGCTTAGGGACAGGGGGTAAAGAGGGCTATGGCTACACCTTC. Its translation is CASSLGTGGKEGYGYTF. Based on the CDR3 plus reference TRBV7-2 and TRBJ1-2, the full variable domain is GAGVSQSPSNKVTEKGKDVELRCDPISGHTALYWYRQSLGQGLEFLIYFQGNSAPDKSGLPSDRFSAERTGGSVSTLTIQRTQQEDSAVYLCASSLGTGGKEGYGYTFGSGTRLTVV.

The chain couples TRBV30 to TRBJ2-2; TRBD2 matches 14 bases. This CDR3 has 17 residues. Trimming removed 1 base from V and 5 bases from J; junction bases left unmatched: 6. Germline CDR1 and CDR2: GTSNPN and SVGIG (reference sequence). CDR3 in amino acids: CAWSGRTSGRTTGELFF. The CDR3 bases are TGTGCCTGGAGTGGTAGGACTAGCGGGAGGACGACCGGGGAGCTGTTTTTT. Supplemented by reference TRBV30 and TRBJ2-2, the full variable domain reads SQTIHQWPATLVQPVGSPLSLECTVEGTSNPNLYWYRQAAGRGLQLLFYSVGIGQISSEVPQNLSASRPQDRQFILSSKKLLLSDSGFYLCAWSGRTSGRTTGELFFGEGSRLTVL.

This sequence joins TRBV5-4 and TRBJ2-1, with a weak D call TRBD2 (6 bases). The germline V gene has CDR1 SGHNT and CDR2 YYREEE (reference sequence). The CDR3 spans 15 residues. V lost 4 bases and J lost 0, with 11 bases in between. DNA of the CDR3: TGTGCCAGCAGCCCGCCCGGGAGCTCCTACAATGAGCAGTTCTTC. It is translated as CASSPPGSSYNEQFF.

V gene TRBV24-1 combines with J gene TRBJ1-5; D possibly corresponds to TRBD1 (6 bases). In germline, CDR1 is KGHDR, CDR2 SFDVKD. This CDR3 region has 14 residues. Trimming pared 3 bases from V and 5 bases from J, leaving 10 bases between. CDR3 protein: CATSDRGGDQPQHF. The CDR3 coding sequence is TGTGCCACCAGTGATCGGGGGGGCGATCAGCCCCAGCATTTT.

This clone has a handful of counts. The V and J genes are TRBV6-5 and TRBJ2-1, with TRBD2 as a possible D gene (6 bases). CDR3 length equals 14 residues. Trimming removed 6 bases at V and 7 bases at J, with 16 bases between. The germline CDR1 and CDR2 sequences are MNHEY and SVGAGI. The CDR3 DNA reads as TGTGCCAGCAGCGCGGGACCCCACGGGAATGAGCAGTTCTTC. Its translation: CASSAGPHGNEQFF.

The chain links TRBV30 to TRBJ2-7, with 9 bases lining up with TRBD1. Per germline, CDR1 GTSNPN and CDR2 SVGIG (reference sequence). After removal of 8 bases from V and 6 bases from J, the junction contained 5 bases not matched to a gene. The CDR3 loop spans 11 amino acids. CDR3 in DNA: TGTGCCCACCGGGACAGGGCCGAGCAGTACTTC. Translation: CAHRDRAEQYF.

The chain uses TRBV4-1 and TRBJ2-5; D ambiguous. CDR1 is MGHRA, CDR2 YSYEKL, per germline. V lost 0 bases, J lost 5 bases, and 4 bases lay in between. This CDR3 is built from 12 residues. The CDR3 nucleotides are TGCGCCAGCAGCCAAGATTCGGAGACCCAGTACTTC. The encoded protein is CASSQDSETQYF.

V gene TRBV15 combines with J gene TRBJ1-1; a weak D match, TRBD1 (5 bases). This CDR3 contains 14 residues. Trimming stripped 2 bases from V and 4 bases from J, with 11 bases between. The germline CDR1 and CDR2 sequences are LNHNV and YYDKDF (reference sequence). The CDR3 sequence: CATSRSKGFTEAFF. CDR3 nucleotides: TGTGCCACCAGCAGATCAAAGGGGTTCACTGAAGCTTTCTTT.

The chain is built from TRBV28 and TRBJ1-1, with D maybe TRBD1 (5 bases). V dropped 6 bases and J dropped 2 bases, with 13 bases sitting between them. The V gene's germline CDR1 is MDHEN and CDR2 SYDVKM. This CDR3 comprises 14 residues. CDR3 bases: TGTGCCAGCAGCCCGGGGAGGGGAAACACTGAAGCTTTCTTT. This encodes CASSPGRGNTEAFF.

The rearrangement joins TRBV5-1 to TRBJ1-4, with 8 bases fitting TRBD1. The V gene's germline CDR1 is SGHRS and CDR2 YFSETQ. With V trimmed by 6 bases and J by 3 bases, 4 bases remained unmatched. The CDR3 has 14 amino acids. CDR3 protein: CASNPTGANEKLFF. CDR3 nucleotides: TGCGCCAGCAATCCGACAGGGGCTAATGAAAAACTGTTTTTT.

The genes are TRBV7-2 and TRBJ2-7; 8 bases align to TRBD2. The CDR3 contains 16 residues. The germline gives CDR1 SGHTA, CDR2 FQGNSA. J was trimmed by 6 bases and V by 3 bases; bases with no gene match: 13. The CDR3 DNA reads as TGTGCCAGCAGCTTGAGTAGCGGGAAGTCCTCACTCGAGCAGTACTTC. It translates to CASSLSSGKSSLEQYF.

The genes are TRBV28 and TRBJ1-2, with 11 bases aligning to TRBD1. V trimming: 5 bases; J trimming: 6 bases; junction bases outside the gene matches: 11. From germline, CDR1 is MDHEN and CDR2 SYDVKM. The CDR3 length is 16 residues. The chain's CDR3 is CASSTPGQGVRHGYTF. For the CDR3, the DNA is TGTGCCAGCAGTACACCGGGACAGGGGGTCAGGCATGGCTACACCTTC.

The V call is TRBV7-2, the J call TRBJ2-7, with 9 bases aligning to TRBD2. The CDR3 extends over 16 amino acids. The trim removed 5 bases at V and 3 bases at J, leaving 11 bases unmatched. Germline CDR1 and CDR2: SGHTA and FQGNSA. The CDR3 DNA reads as TGTGCCAGCAGCGTGCAGACCGGGACTAGCCTCTACGAGCAGTACTTC. Translated: CASSVQTGTSLYEQYF. Supplemented by reference TRBV7-2 and TRBJ2-7, the full variable domain reads GAGVSQSPSNKVTEKGKDVELRCDPISGHTALYWYRQSLGQGLEFLIYFQGNSAPDKSGLPSDRFSAERTGGSVSTLTIQRTQQEDSAVYLCASSVQTGTSLYEQYFGPGTRLTVT.

The chain is built from TRBV12-3 or TRBV12-4 and TRBJ1-5, with D possibly TRBD1 on 5 matching bases. V was clipped by 5 bases and J by 2 bases, with 7 bases between them. The CDR3 length is 13 residues. This CDR3 is CASSDRGNQPQHF. In DNA form, the CDR3 reads TGTGCCAGCAGTGACAGAGGCAATCAGCCCCAGCATTTT.

The chain links TRBV3-1 (or the pseudogene TRBV3-2) to TRBJ2-2; 15 bases match TRBD2. V lost 0 bases and J lost 0; bases outside the gene matches: 14. The CDR3 length is 23 residues. Germline values: CDR1 LGHDT, CDR2 YNNKEL (reference sequence). The CDR3 bases are TGTGCCAGCAGCCAAGATCTTATAAACCCCGGGACTAGCGGGGGGTCGAACACCGGGGAGCTGTTTTTT. Translated: CASSQDLINPGTSGGSNTGELFF.

The rearrangement links TRBV10-3 to TRBJ2-7; no definite D call. The germline gives CDR1 ENHRY, CDR2 SYGVKD. The CDR3 has 12 amino acids. With 3 bases removed from V and 0 bases from J, the gap between germline ends came to 3 bases. CDR3 residues: CAISDYSYEQYF. DNA for the CDR3: TGTGCCATCAGTGATTACTCCTACGAGCAGTACTTC.

This clone was seen more than once but under ten times. The rearrangement uses TRBV4-2 and TRBJ2-1; 9 bases line up with TRBD2. J was trimmed by 3 bases and V by 4 bases; bases with no gene match: 7. The CDR3 is made up of 16 amino acids. From germline, CDR1 is LGHNA and CDR2 YNFKEQ. The CDR3 sequence: CASSRQLAGDYNEQFF. The CDR3 bases are TGTGCCAGCAGCCGCCAACTAGCGGGCGACTACAATGAGCAGTTCTTC.

The V call is TRBV3-1 (or the pseudogene TRBV3-2), the J call TRBJ2-7, with 15 bases matching TRBD2. The CDR3 has 16 residues. V lost 5 bases, J lost 3 bases, and 5 bases stayed unmatched. Germline V CDR1 and CDR2: LGHDT, YNNKEL (reference sequence). CDR3 residues: CASSAGLAGGGYEQYF. CDR3 nucleotides: TGTGCCAGCAGCGCCGGACTAGCGGGAGGGGGCTACGAGCAGTACTTC.

This clone was seen a single time. The chain couples TRBV30 to TRBJ2-1; 12 bases fit TRBD2. The CDR3 loop spans 15 amino acids. Germline CDR1 GTSNPN, CDR2 SVGIG (reference sequence). J gave up 9 bases and V 8 bases, and 14 bases lay outside the gene matches. The CDR3 nucleotides read TGTGCCCTCAGATCACGGGCTAGCGGGAGGGGTGAGCAGTTCTTC. It is translated as CALRSRASGRGEQFF. The full variable domain, completed using reference TRBV30 and TRBJ2-1, is SQTIHQWPATLVQPVGSPLSLECTVEGTSNPNLYWYRQAAGRGLQLLFYSVGIGQISSEVPQNLSASRPQDRQFILSSKKLLLSDSGFYLCALRSRASGRGEQFFGPGTRLTVL.

The chain recombines TRBV9 with TRBJ2-3; 7 bases fit TRBD1. The CDR3 length is 14 residues. With V trimmed by 3 bases and J by 6 bases, 7 bases remained unmatched. Per germline, CDR1 SGDLS and CDR2 YYNGEE. CDR3 DNA: TGTGCCAGCAGCGGACAGGGCGCTGCGGATACGCAGTATTTT. Amino acids: CASSGQGAADTQYF. Supplemented by reference TRBV9 and TRBJ2-3, the full variable domain reads DSGVTQTPKHLITATGQRVTLRCSPRSGDLSVYWYQQSLDQGLQFLIQYYNGEERAKGNILERFSAQQFPDLHSELNLSSLELGDSALYFCASSGQGAADTQYFGPGTRLTVL.